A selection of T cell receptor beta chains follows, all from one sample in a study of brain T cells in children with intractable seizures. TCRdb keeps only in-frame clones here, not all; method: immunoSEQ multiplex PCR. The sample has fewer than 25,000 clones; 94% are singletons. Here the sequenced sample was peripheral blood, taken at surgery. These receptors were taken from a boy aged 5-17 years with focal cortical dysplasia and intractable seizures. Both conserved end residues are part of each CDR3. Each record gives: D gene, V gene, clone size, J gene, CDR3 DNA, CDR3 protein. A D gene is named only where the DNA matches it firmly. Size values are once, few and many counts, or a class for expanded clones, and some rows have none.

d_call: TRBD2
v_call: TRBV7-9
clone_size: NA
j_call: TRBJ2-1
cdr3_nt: TGTGCCAGCAGCCCCCGGACTAGCGGGAGCTCCTACAATGAGCAGTTCTTC
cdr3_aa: CASSPRTSGSSYNEQFF

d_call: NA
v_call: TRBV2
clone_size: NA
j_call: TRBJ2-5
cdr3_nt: TGTGCCAGCAGGGGCAAAATGAGAGCAGAGACCCAGTACTTC
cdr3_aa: CASRGKMRAETQYF

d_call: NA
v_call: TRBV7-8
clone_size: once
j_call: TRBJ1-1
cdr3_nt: TGTGCCAGCAGCTTAGTCAGGAACACTGAAGCTTTCTTT
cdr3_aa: CASSLVRNTEAFF

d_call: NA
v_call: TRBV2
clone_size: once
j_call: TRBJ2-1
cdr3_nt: TGTGCCAGCAGTGTCTATTACCCAAATGAGCAGTTCTTC
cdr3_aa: CASSVYYPNEQFF

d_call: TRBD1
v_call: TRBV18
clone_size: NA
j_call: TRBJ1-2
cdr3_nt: TGTGCCAGCTCACCACGAACAGGGGTCGGCTACACCTTC
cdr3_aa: CASSPRTGVGYTF

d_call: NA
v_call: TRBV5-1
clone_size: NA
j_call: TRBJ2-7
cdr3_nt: TGCGCCAGCAGCCCACTGACCAAGTTCACCTACGAGCAGTACTTC
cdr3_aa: CASSPLTKFTYEQYF

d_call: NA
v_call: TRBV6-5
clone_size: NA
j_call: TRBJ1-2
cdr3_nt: TGTGCCAGCAGTACCCGGACGGGCGGCTACACCTTC
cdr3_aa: CASSTRTGGYTF

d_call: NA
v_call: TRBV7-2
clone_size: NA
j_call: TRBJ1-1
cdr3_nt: TGTGCCAGCAGCTTACACGGGAACACTGAAGCTTTCTTT
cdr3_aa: CASSLHGNTEAFF

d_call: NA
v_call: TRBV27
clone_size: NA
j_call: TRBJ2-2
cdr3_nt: TGTGCCAGCAGCTATATTGAGCCGACAGGGAACACCGGGGAGCTGTTTTTT
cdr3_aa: CASSYIEPTGNTGELFF

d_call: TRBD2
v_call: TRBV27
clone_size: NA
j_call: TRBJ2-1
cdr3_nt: TGTGCCAGCAGCGGGACTAGCGGGGGGGCTTTTCCTGAGCAGTTCTTC
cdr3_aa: CASSGTSGGAFPEQFF

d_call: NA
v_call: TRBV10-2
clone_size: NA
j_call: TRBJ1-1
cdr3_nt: TGCGCCAGCAGTGATTTAACTAACACTGAAGCTTTCTTT
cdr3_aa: CASSDLTNTEAFF

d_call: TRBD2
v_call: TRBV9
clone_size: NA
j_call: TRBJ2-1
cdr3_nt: TGTGCCAGCAGCGATGGTAGCGGGAGGTTCCACAATGAGCAGTTCTTC
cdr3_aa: CASSDGSGRFHNEQFF

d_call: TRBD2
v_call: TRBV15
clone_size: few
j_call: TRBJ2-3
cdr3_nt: TGTGCCACCAAAACGGGGGGGCCGGCAGATACGCAGTATTTT
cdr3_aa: CATKTGGPADTQYF

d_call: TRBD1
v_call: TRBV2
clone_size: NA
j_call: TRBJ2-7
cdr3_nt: TGTGCCAGCAGTGAAGGGACAGGGGGGAAGCAGTACTTC
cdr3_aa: CASSEGTGGKQYF

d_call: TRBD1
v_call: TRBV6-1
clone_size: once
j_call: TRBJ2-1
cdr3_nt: TGTGCCAGCAGTGAATATGGCAGGGGGACATACAATGAGCAGTTCTTC
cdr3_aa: CASSEYGRGTYNEQFF

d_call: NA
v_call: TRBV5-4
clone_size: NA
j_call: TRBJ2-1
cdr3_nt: TGTGCCAGCAGCTTTGGTGGCGGCCGGACGATCTTC
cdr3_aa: CASSFGGGRTIF

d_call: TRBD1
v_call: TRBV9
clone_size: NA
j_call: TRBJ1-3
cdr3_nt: TGTGCCAGCAGCCCAAGTGGGACAGGCCTCTCTGGAAACACCATATATTTT
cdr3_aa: CASSPSGTGLSGNTIYF

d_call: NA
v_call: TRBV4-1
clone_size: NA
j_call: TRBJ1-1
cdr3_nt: TGCGCCAGCAGCCAAGGCAAGAACACTGAAGCTTTCTTT
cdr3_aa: CASSQGKNTEAFF

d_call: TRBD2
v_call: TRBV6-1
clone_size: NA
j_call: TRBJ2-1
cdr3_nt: TGTGCCAGCAGTGGGGTAGGACTAGCGGGAGAATACTACAATGAGCAGTTCTTC
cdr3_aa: CASSGVGLAGEYYNEQFF

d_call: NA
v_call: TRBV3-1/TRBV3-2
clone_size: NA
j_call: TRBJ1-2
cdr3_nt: TGTGCCAGCAGCCGGGGATATGGCTACACCTTC
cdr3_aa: CASSRGYGYTF

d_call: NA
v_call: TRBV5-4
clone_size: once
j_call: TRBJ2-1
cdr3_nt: TGTGCCAGCAGCGCGCTCGGAGAGGGTGGGTCCTACAATGAGCAGTTCTTC
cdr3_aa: CASSALGEGGSYNEQFF

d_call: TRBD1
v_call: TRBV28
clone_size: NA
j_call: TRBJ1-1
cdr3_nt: TGTGCCGCCCGGGGTGCTTACAGGGGCGTGGACACTGAAGCTTTCTTT
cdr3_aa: CAARGAYRGVDTEAFF

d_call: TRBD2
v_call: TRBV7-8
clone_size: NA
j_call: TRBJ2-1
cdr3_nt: TGTGCCAGCAGCCCGACTAGCGGGAGGTTCGATGAGCAGTTCTTC
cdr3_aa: CASSPTSGRFDEQFF

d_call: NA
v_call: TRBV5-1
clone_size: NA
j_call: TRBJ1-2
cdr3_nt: TGCGCCAGCAGCTTGGACCGGGCCGGCGATTACGGCTACACCTTC
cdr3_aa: CASSLDRAGDYGYTF

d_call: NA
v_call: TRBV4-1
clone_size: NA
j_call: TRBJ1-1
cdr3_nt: TGCGCCAGCAGCCAATACCAAGCACAGGAAGCTTTCTTT
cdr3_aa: CASSQYQAQEAFF

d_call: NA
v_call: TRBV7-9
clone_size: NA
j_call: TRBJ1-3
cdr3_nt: TGTGCCAGCAGCCCCTTTTCGAGCTCTGGAAACACCATATATTTT
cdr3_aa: CASSPFSSSGNTIYF

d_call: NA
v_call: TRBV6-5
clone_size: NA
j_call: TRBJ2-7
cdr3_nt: TGTGCCAGCAGTTTACGGCAGGGCGTGTACGAGCAGTACTTC
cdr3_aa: CASSLRQGVYEQYF

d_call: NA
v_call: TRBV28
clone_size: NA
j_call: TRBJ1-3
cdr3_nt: TGTGCCAGCGCCCCGGGAGACAGGCCCTCTGGAAACACCATATATTTT
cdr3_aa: CASAPGDRPSGNTIYF

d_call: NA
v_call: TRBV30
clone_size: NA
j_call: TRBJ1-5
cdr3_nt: TGTGCCTGGAGTGTAAAAGGGCCTGTACTGCCCCAGCATTTT
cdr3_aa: CAWSVKGPVLPQHF

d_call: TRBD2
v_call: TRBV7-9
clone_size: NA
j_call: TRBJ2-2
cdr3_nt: TGTGCCAGCAGCAAAGGGGCGGGGGCGAACACCGGGGAGCTGTTTTTT
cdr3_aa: CASSKGAGANTGELFF

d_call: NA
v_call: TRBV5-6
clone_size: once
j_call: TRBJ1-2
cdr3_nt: TGTGCCAGCAGCTTGGGAGCGAGAGGCTACACCTTC
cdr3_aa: CASSLGARGYTF

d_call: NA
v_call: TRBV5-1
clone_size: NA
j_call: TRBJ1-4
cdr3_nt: TGCGCCAGCAGCATACAGGGTCTTGGTAATGAAAAACTGTTTTTT
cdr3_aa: CASSIQGLGNEKLFF

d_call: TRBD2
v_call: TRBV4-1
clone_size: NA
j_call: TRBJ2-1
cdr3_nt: TGCGCCAGCAGCCAGAAACTAGCGGGAGCGACCTACAATGAGCAGTTCTTC
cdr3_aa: CASSQKLAGATYNEQFF

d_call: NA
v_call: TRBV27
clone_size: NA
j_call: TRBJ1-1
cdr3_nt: TGTGCCAGCAGCCCTTCCCTTAACACTGAAGCTTTCTTT
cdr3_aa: CASSPSLNTEAFF

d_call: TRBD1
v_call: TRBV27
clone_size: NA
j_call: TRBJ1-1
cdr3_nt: TGTGCCAGCAGTCCTGGCACAGGGGGCCGAACTGAAGCTTTCTTT
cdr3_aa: CASSPGTGGRTEAFF

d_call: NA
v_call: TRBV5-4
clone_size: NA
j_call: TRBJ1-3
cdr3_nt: TGTGCCAGCAGCTTGGGTGGTTCTGGAAACACCATATATTTT
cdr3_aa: CASSLGGSGNTIYF

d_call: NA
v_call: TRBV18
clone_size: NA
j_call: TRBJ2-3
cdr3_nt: TGTGCCAGCTCACCCGTACTCACAGATACGCAGTATTTT
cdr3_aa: CASSPVLTDTQYF

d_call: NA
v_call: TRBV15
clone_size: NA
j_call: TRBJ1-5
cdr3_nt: TGTGCCTCGCAGCCCCAGCATTTT
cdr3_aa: CASQPQHF

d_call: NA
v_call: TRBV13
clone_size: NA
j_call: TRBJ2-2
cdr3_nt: TGTGCCAGCAGCTCGTCCGACAGACTTGGGCCGACCGGGGAGCTGTTTTTT
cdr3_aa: CASSSSDRLGPTGELFF

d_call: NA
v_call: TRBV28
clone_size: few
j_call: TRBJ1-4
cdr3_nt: TGTGCCAGCAGTCCCCCGGTGGGGCGAGGAGAAAAACTGTTTTTT
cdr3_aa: CASSPPVGRGEKLFF